Listed below are T cell receptor beta chains from one sample, sequenced in a study of shared clonotypes between healthy human individuals. Measured with immunoSEQ multiplex PCR; TCRdb has only the in-frame clones, and not every one. Here the sample spans hundreds of thousands of clones, around 72% being singletons. Sequencing was performed on memory CD4+ T cells sorted from blood. These receptors all stem from a woman aged 25 to 39 in good health. CDR3s include the opening cysteine and the closing phenylalanine or tryptophan. Fields, in order: V gene, D gene, clone size, J gene, CDR3 protein, CDR3 DNA. The D gene is left open where the match is weak. The size of a clone is reported for some rows only, either as once, few or many, or as a class for expanded clones.

V: TRBV19
D: TRBD1
size: -
J: TRBJ2-1
CDR3: CASSLTGGPYNEQFF
DNA: TGTGCCAGTAGCCTGACAGGGGGACCCTACAATGAGCAGTTCTTC

V: TRBV2
D: TRBD1
size: -
J: TRBJ2-7
CDR3: CASSTGTGFYEQYF
DNA: TGTGCCAGCAGTACCGGGACAGGGTTCTACGAGCAGTACTTC

V: TRBV27
D: -
size: -
J: TRBJ2-2
CDR3: CASSLKGLGLRDFTGELFF
DNA: TGTGCCAGCAGTTTAAAAGGTCTCGGCCTCAGGGACTTTACCGGGGAGCTGTTTTTT

V: TRBV28
D: -
size: -
J: TRBJ2-6
CDR3: CASSFKPRGSFFAGANVLTF
DNA: TGTGCCAGCAGTTTCAAACCTAGGGGGTCTTTTTTTGCTGGGGCCAACGTCCTGACTTTC

V: TRBV4-1
D: -
size: -
J: TRBJ2-3
CDR3: CASSQVPDTQYF
DNA: TGCGCCAGCAGCCAAGTTCCAGATACGCAGTATTTT

V: TRBV6-5
D: -
size: -
J: TRBJ1-6
CDR3: CASSYDKRPNSPLHF
DNA: TGTGCCAGCAGTTACGATAAACGTCCTAATTCACCCCTCCACTTT

V: TRBV7-9
D: -
size: -
J: TRBJ2-7
CDR3: CASSLSGYEQYF
DNA: TGTGCCAGCAGCTTAAGTGGCTACGAGCAGTACTTC

V: TRBV4-2
D: -
size: -
J: TRBJ1-1
CDR3: CASSQDLSQWDGRQAFF
DNA: TGTGCCAGCAGCCAAGATCTAAGCCAGTGGGACGGAAGGCAAGCTTTCTTT

V: TRBV28
D: -
size: -
J: TRBJ1-5
CDR3: CASSLLGSNQPQHF
DNA: TGTGCCAGCAGTTTATTGGGGAGCAATCAGCCCCAGCATTTT

V: TRBV29-1
D: TRBD1
size: -
J: TRBJ2-7
CDR3: CSVERGQGVSEQYF
DNA: TGCAGCGTGGAGCGGGGACAGGGAGTCTCCGAGCAGTACTTC

V: TRBV30
D: TRBD1
size: few
J: TRBJ2-6
CDR3: CAWSPGTGAGANVLTF
DNA: TGTGCCTGGAGTCCAGGGACAGGGGCTGGGGCCAACGTCCTGACTTTC

V: TRBV5-1
D: TRBD1
size: -
J: TRBJ2-2
CDR3: CASSRQGPNTGELFF
DNA: TGCGCCAGCAGCCGACAGGGCCCAAACACCGGGGAGCTGTTTTTT

V: TRBV6-1
D: TRBD1
size: once
J: TRBJ1-2
CDR3: CASSSWTGAVGYTF
DNA: TGTGCCAGCAGTTCCTGGACAGGGGCGGTTGGCTACACCTTC